One sample yielded the 21 T cell receptor beta chains listed below, sequenced in a study of blood T cell repertoires in COVID-19. TCRdb's copy holds only in-frame clones and misses some; the assay was immunoSEQ multiplex PCR. The top ten clones hold roughly 6.1% of a sample with under 200,000 clones, roughly four fifths of them seen once. Sample: peripheral blood. These receptors all stem from a woman aged 40-49 years with acute or convalescent COVID-19.

The chain has TRBV28 and TRBJ2-3; a weak D match, TRBD1 (6 bases). The germline CDR1 and CDR2 sequences are MDHEN and SYDVKM. The V gene lost 1 base and the J gene lost 2 bases, with 7 bases spanning the gap. The CDR3 contains 14 residues. The CDR3 sequence: CASSLSGDTDTQYF. The CDR3 bases are TGTGCCAGCAGTTTATCAGGGGACACAGATACGCAGTATTTT.

The chain links TRBV5-4 to TRBJ1-2; D unresolved. Trimming left V 4 bases short and J 4 bases short, with 11 bases between. CDR1 is SGHNT, CDR2 YYREEE, per germline (reference sequence). CDR3 length: 13 residues. This CDR3 reads CASSPGGPYGYTF. The DNA of the CDR3 is TGTGCCAGCAGCCCCGGAGGGCCCTATGGCTACACCTTC. Variable domain in full (rest from reference TRBV5-4 and TRBJ1-2): ETGVTQSPTHLIKTRGQQVTLRCSSQSGHNTVSWYQQALGQGPQFIFQYYREEENGRGNFPPRFSGLQFPNYSSELNVNALELDDSALYLCASSPGGPYGYTFGSGTRLTVV.

The chain joins TRBV2 to TRBJ2-2, with 10 bases identical to TRBD2. Germline CDR1 SNHLY, CDR2 FYNNEI. This CDR3 contains 14 residues. V shed 7 bases, J shed 7 bases, and the junction held 6 bases outside the gene matches. CDR3 coding DNA: TGTGCCAGCACCAGACTAGCGGGCGGCGGGGAGCTGTTTTTT. It translates to CASTRLAGGGELFF.

The chain links TRBV28 to TRBJ1-5; D gene ambiguous. The V end lost 2 bases, the J end lost 7 bases, and 12 bases lay between the germline ends. Germline CDR1 MDHEN, CDR2 SYDVKM. The CDR3 contains 14 residues. CDR3 amino acids: CASSLVGTTQPQHF. CDR3 DNA: TGTGCCAGCAGTTTAGTAGGTACTACACAGCCCCAGCATTTT.

The rearrangement uses TRBV30 and TRBJ1-1, with TRBD1 matching 7 bases. The V segment lost 4 bases and the J segment 3 bases; nucleotides outside the gene matches: 8. The germline V gene encodes CDR1 GTSNPN and CDR2 SVGIG (reference sequence). This CDR3 contains 14 residues. Written as DNA, the CDR3 is TGTGCCTGGACATCACCCCAGGGGGACACTGAAGCTTTCTTT. Translation: CAWTSPQGDTEAFF. The whole variable domain, filled in from reference TRBV30 and TRBJ1-1, reads SQTIHQWPATLVQPVGSPLSLECTVEGTSNPNLYWYRQAAGRGLQLLFYSVGIGQISSEVPQNLSASRPQDRQFILSSKKLLLSDSGFYLCAWTSPQGDTEAFFGQGTRLTVV.

This clone was picked up a small number of times. The genes are TRBV5-4 and TRBJ1-1; D is unclear. The CDR3 length is 12 residues. Germline-derived CDR1 and CDR2 are SGHNT and YYREEE (reference sequence). Trimming cost V 2 bases and J 1 base, with 3 bases left between them. Written as DNA, the CDR3 is TGTGCCAGCAGCTTCCAGAACACTGAAGCTTTCTTT. This gives the protein CASSFQNTEAFF.

The chain combines TRBV19 with TRBJ2-1, with TRBD2 matching 7 bases. The CDR3 sequence is 17 residues long. The germline V gene has CDR1 LNHDA and CDR2 SQIVND (reference sequence). Losses at the gene ends were 7 bases for V and 4 bases for J; bases not matched to a gene: 16. This CDR3 is CASTTTGASGIYNEQFF. CDR3 coding DNA: TGTGCCAGTACTACCACTGGGGCTAGCGGAATTTACAATGAGCAGTTCTTC.

The rearrangement joins TRBV15 to TRBJ1-2; 8 bases map to TRBD1. The V gene's germline CDR1 is LNHNV and CDR2 YYDKDF (reference sequence). The trim removed 2 bases at V and 1 base at J, leaving 9 bases unmatched. This CDR3 spans 17 amino acids. The CDR3 coding sequence is TGTGCCACCAGCAGACCAGGACAGGGACTACATAACTATGGCTACACCTTC. Its protein product is CATSRPGQGLHNYGYTF. The full variable domain, with the rest looked up from reference TRBV15 and TRBJ1-2, is DAMVIQNPRYQVTQFGKPVTLSCSQTLNHNVMYWYQQKSSQAPKLLFHYYDKDFNNEADTPDNFQSRRPNTSFCFLDIRSPGLGDTAMYLCATSRPGQGLHNYGYTFGSGTRLTVV.

The rearrangement uses TRBV6-5 and TRBJ2-7; maybe TRBD1 (5 bases). Looked up from germline, CDR1 is MNHEY and CDR2 is SVGAGI. The V end lost 5 bases, the J end lost 4 bases, and 15 bases lay between the germline ends. The CDR3 consists of 14 residues. The CDR3 DNA sequence: TGTGCCAGCAGTCCTAGGGGTTGGGATTACGAGCAGTACTTC. Translated: CASSPRGWDYEQYF.

This chain joins TRBV18 and TRBJ2-2, with a possible D match to TRBD2 (5 bases). Between the trimmed V and J ends, which lost 0 bases and 2 bases, there was a span of 10 bases. Germline lookup yields CDR1 KGHSH and CDR2 LQKENI. There are 16 residues in the CDR3. The CDR3 DNA is TGTGCCAGCTCACCACCGGTGGGAGAAAACACCGGGGAGCTGTTTTTT. Translating it yields CASSPPVGENTGELFF.

In its sample, this clone was seen a few times. This chain connects TRBV11-2 to TRBJ2-7; perhaps TRBD2 as D (6 bases). V was shortened by 5 bases and J by 2 bases, with 16 bases between the two germline ends. Germline CDR1 SGHAT, CDR2 FQNNGV. The CDR3 extends over 15 amino acids. CDR3 region: CASSREIAETYEQYF. The DNA for the CDR3 is TGTGCCAGCAGCCGTGAGATAGCGGAAACCTACGAGCAGTACTTC.

The V and J genes are TRBV7-9 and TRBJ2-7, with D perhaps TRBD2 (5 bases). V was clipped by 7 bases and J by 4 bases, with 20 bases between them. This CDR3 comprises 15 residues. Per germline, CDR1 SEHNR and CDR2 FQNEAQ (reference sequence). Here the CDR3 reads CASKGWSDGVYEQYF. As DNA, the CDR3 is TGTGCCAGCAAGGGTTGGAGCGACGGGGTATACGAGCAGTACTTC.

This clone was observed once. The chain is built from TRBV30 and TRBJ1-1, with a possible D match to TRBD1 (5 bases). Germline V CDR1 and CDR2: GTSNPN, SVGIG (reference sequence). The CDR3 covers 15 residues. Trimming left V 2 bases short and J 2 bases short, with 15 bases between. CDR3 DNA: TGTGCCTGGAGTCATCTCTCGGGACTCAACACTGAAGCTTTCTTT. Translating gives CAWSHLSGLNTEAFF.

The CDR3 coding sequence is TGCGCCAGCAGCTTGGAGCACTATAATTCACCCCTCCACTTT. Amino acid sequence: CASSLEHYNSPLHF. The rearrangement joins TRBV5-1 to TRBJ1-6; D is unclear. CDR1 and CDR2 from the germline V gene are SGHRS and YFSETQ. The CDR3 is made up of 14 amino acids. The V gene lost 0 bases and the J gene lost 3 bases, with 4 bases spanning the gap.

The V call is TRBV11-2, the J call TRBJ2-7, with a weak D call TRBD2 (5 bases). The CDR3 sequence is 14 residues long. V lost 1 base to trimming and J lost 2 bases, with 9 bases between them. CDR1 and CDR2 from the germline V gene are SGHAT and FQNNGV. DNA for the CDR3: TGTGCCAGCAGCTTAGCCGGGGTCCCCTACGAGCAGTACTTC. This sequence encodes CASSLAGVPYEQYF.

This clone was detected a few times. CDR3 DNA: TGTGCCAGCAGCGTGCAGGGGGGTGGAAACACCATATATTTT. Translated: CASSVQGGGNTIYF. The gene calls are TRBV5-6 and TRBJ1-3; 7 bases line up with TRBD1. The V segment lost 4 bases and the J segment 3 bases; nucleotides outside the gene matches: 4. The germline V gene has CDR1 SGHDT and CDR2 YYEEEE. The CDR3 loop spans 14 amino acids.

This clone was recorded only once. V usage is TRBV3-1 (or the pseudogene TRBV3-2) and J usage is TRBJ2-5; D unresolved. Germline CDR1 is LGHDT and CDR2 is YNNKEL (reference sequence). This CDR3 region has 15 residues. Trimming removed 4 bases from V and 5 bases from J, with 17 bases in between. The CDR3: CASSLGPLPGETQYF. The CDR3 coding sequence is TGTGCCAGCAGCCTTGGGCCGCTCCCTGGGGAGACCCAGTACTTC.

The chain combines TRBV29-1 with TRBJ1-1; 8 bases match TRBD1. CDR1 is SQVTM and CDR2 is ANQGSEA in the germline V gene. The CDR3 consists of 14 residues. The junction had 5 bases not matched to a gene; V was cut back by 5 bases and J by 0 bases. The CDR3 is CSVLRTGMNTEAFF. The CDR3 nucleotides read TGCAGCGTTCTAAGGACAGGGATGAACACTGAAGCTTTCTTT. Full variable domain (outside the CDR3, taken from reference TRBV29-1 and TRBJ1-1): SAVISQKPSRDICQRGTSLTIQCQVDSQVTMMFWYRQQPGQSLTLIATANQGSEATYESGFVIDKFPISRPNLTFSTLTVSNMSPEDSSIYLCSVLRTGMNTEAFFGQGTRLTVV.

The chain joins TRBV4-1 to TRBJ1-2; 10 nucleotides match TRBD1. The J segment lost 4 bases and the V segment lost 3 bases, leaving 5 bases of the junction unmatched. The germline V gene has CDR1 MGHRA and CDR2 YSYEKL. This CDR3 comprises 15 residues. As DNA, the CDR3 is TGCGCCAGCAGCCAGCCGGGACAGGGGCTCTATGGCTACACCTTC. Translated: CASSQPGQGLYGYTF.

V and J are TRBV27 and TRBJ1-2; TRBD1 matches 8 bases. Trimming at V came to 4 bases and at J to 8 bases, leaving 6 bases not matched to a gene. Germline lookup yields CDR1 MNHEY and CDR2 SMNVEV (reference sequence). The CDR3 length is 13 residues. The chain's CDR3 is CASSWTGRGGYTF. The CDR3 DNA reads TGTGCCAGCAGTTGGACAGGGCGGGGCGGCTACACCTTC.

This clone was observed once. The chain uses TRBV28 and TRBJ1-5; no reliable D call. From germline, CDR1 is MDHEN and CDR2 SYDVKM. The V end was cut by 5 bases, the J end by 10 bases, with 12 bases between. CDR3 size: 12 residues. The CDR3 sequence: CASSAYPRPQHF. The CDR3 DNA reads TGTGCCAGCAGTGCCTATCCACGACCCCAGCATTTT. The variable domain in full, completed from reference TRBV28 and TRBJ1-5, reads DVKVTQSSRYLVKRTGEKVFLECVQDMDHENMFWYRQDPGLGLRLIYFSYDVKMKEKGDIPEGYSVSREKKERFSLILESASTNQTSMYLCASSAYPRPQHFGDGTRLSIL.